This record covers a single TCR beta chain. Its target is not known. This record belongs to a study of cytomegalovirus exposure and HLA in healthy donors. Points from the study as a whole: Reportedly, TCR beta sequences accurately predicted HLA-A and HLA-B alleles in most subjects.

The ends were cut back, 0 bases at V and 3 bases at J, with 11 bases in the middle. CDR1 and CDR2 from the germline V gene are MNHNS and SASEGT. The CDR3 spans 15 residues. The PCR had 60 Vbeta and 13 Jbeta primers. The table came from immunoSEQ multiplex PCR; TCRdb's copy has only in-frame clones and leaves some out. Seen here are 130,000 or so clones, 65% to 85% observed once, and the top ten hold less than 2%. The chain couples TRBV6-1 to TRBJ1-1; TRBD1 is a possible D gene (5 bases). This TCR came from a woman aged 18-29 years in good health and CMV-seronegative. The sequenced sample was PBMCs. The chain's CDR3 is CASSEARGWDTEAFF. The DNA for the CDR3 is TGTGCCAGCAGTGAAGCGCGGGGGTGGGACACTGAAGCTTTCTTT.